This T cell receptor beta chain emerged from a study of T cell responses to AZD1222 COVID-19 vaccine. Whole-study results and caveats: When two AZD1222 doses had been given, Spike-specific TCR breadth and depth rose.

Germline CDR1 reads SGHAT; CDR2 reads FQNNGV. This CDR3 spans 15 amino acids. The ends were cut back, 5 bases at V and 7 bases at J, with 18 bases in the middle. This clone was picked up one time. Its antigen is undetermined. TCRdb keeps only in-frame clones here, not all; method: immunoSEQ multiplex PCR. The sample lists more than 150,000 clones, around 90% occurring once. The sequence derives from an adult who received the AZD1222 COVID-19 vaccine. Specimen: peripheral blood, collected 28 days after the second AZD1222 dose. This chain connects TRBV11-2 to TRBJ2-1; D possibly uses TRBD1 or TRBD2 (7 bases each). The chain's CDR3 is CASSPLRGRGNEQFF. The CDR3 DNA sequence: TGTGCCAGCAGCCCACTGAGGGGGCGGGGGAATGAGCAGTTCTTC.